Given below is one T cell receptor beta chain in context. Its antigen is still unknown. Once obtained from cultured CD4+ T cells, the DNA was sequenced using the Oncomine TCR Beta short-read assay. Using its own MiXCR run on the PCR reads, TCRdb lists one record per CDR3 protein. This repertoire shows approximately 19,000 distinct CDR3 sequences, 54% found once; its top ten account for 5.5% to 7%. Specified treatment: approximately 9-day PBMC culture with coronavirus spike peptide pools or control peptides (ViraFEST assay). The record originates from a study of vaccination and CD4 T cells after COVID-19. Study-wide context: Six males and four females, two of them Hispanic, were enrolled as convalescents. With a range of 35 to 161, the median interval from diagnosis to drawing post-COVID samples was 90 to 120 days. Stimuli were overlapping spike peptide pools of SARS-CoV-2 and three common cold coronaviruses (HCoV-NL63, HCoV-OC43, HCoV-229E).

Per the germline V gene, CDR1 is SNHLY and CDR2 is FYNNEI. The CDR3 is 11 residues long. The V and J ends lost 8 bases and 4 bases respectively, with 8 bases between them. This receptor was obtained from a human donor who had recovered from COVID-19. V and J are TRBV2 and TRBJ2-5, with unresolved D. Input material: CD4+ T cells from blood, cultured in vitro. CDR3 protein: CASVLGETQYF. The CDR3 DNA follows: TGTGCCAGCGTCCTAGGAGAGACCCAGTACTTC.